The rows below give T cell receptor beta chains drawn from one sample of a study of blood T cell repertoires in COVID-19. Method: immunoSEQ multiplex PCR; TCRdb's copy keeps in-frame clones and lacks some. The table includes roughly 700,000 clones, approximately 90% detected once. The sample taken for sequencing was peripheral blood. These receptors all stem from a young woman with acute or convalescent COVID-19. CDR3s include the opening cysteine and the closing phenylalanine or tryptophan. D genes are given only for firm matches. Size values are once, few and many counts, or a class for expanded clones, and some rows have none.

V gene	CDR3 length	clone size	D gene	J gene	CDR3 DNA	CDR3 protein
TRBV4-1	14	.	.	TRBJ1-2	TGCGCCAGCAGAACAACCGGGGGGCCCTATGGCTACACCTTC	CASRTTGGPYGYTF
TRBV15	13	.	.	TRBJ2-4	TGTGCCACCAGCAGAGAGATAACGGACATTCAGTACTTC	CATSREITDIQYF
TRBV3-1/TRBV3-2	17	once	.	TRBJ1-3	TGTGCCAGCAGCCAAGACCCGAGTGGAGGCGGAGGAAACACCATATATTTT	CASSQDPSGGGGNTIYF
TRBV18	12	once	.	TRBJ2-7	TGTGCCAGCTCCCCCGGACACCGCGAGCAGTACTTC	CASSPGHREQYF
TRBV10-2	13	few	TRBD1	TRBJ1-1	TGCGCCAGCAGCAACAGGGGGTACACTGAAGCTTTCTTT	CASSNRGYTEAFF
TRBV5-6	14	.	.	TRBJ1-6	TGTGCCAGCAGCTTGGCAAGGGGTACCTCACCCCTCCACTTT	CASSLARGTSPLHF
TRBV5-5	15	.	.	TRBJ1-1	TGTGCCAGCAGCGCGGGAGTGTCCTCCGACACTGAAGCTTTCTTT	CASSAGVSSDTEAFF
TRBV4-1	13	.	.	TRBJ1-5	TGCGCCAGCAGCCAAGATCAGAATCAGCCCCAGCATTTT	CASSQDQNQPQHF
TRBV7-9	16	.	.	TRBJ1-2	TGTGCCAGCAGCTTAGTACGGACAGAGGATCCTTATGGCTACACCTTC	CASSLVRTEDPYGYTF
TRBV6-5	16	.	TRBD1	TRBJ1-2	TGTGCCAGCAGTTATCGGACAGGTGGCCCCATCTATGGCTACACCTTC	CASSYRTGGPIYGYTF
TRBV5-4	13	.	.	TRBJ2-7	TGTGCCAGCAGCTTGGATTCGGGGGTCGAGCAGTACTTC	CASSLDSGVEQYF
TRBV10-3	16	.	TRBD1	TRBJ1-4	TGTGCCATCAGTACACCGCGTGGACAGGGTCGAGAAAAACTGTTTTTT	CAISTPRGQGREKLFF
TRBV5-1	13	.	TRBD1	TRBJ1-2	TGCGCCAGCAGCTTGGGACAGGGAGCCGGCTACACCTTC	CASSLGQGAGYTF
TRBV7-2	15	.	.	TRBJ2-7	TGTGCCAGCAGCTTAAAGTCGGCAGGGACCTACGAGCAGTACTTC	CASSLKSAGTYEQYF
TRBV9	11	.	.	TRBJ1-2	TGTGCCAGCAGCGCCTTTCGCGACTACACCTTC	CASSAFRDYTF
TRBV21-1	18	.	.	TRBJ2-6	TGTGCCCCCCCGAAAGTGGGGACTTCTTGCTCTGGGGCCAACGTCCTGACTTTC	CAPPKVGTSCSGANVLTF
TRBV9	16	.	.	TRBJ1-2	TGTGCCAGCAGCGAACAGCGTCAAGGTGGGGAGTATGGCTACACCTTC	CASSEQRQGGEYGYTF
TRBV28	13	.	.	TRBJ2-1	TGTGCCAGCAGTTATTGGCAGAACAATGAGCAGTTCTTC	CASSYWQNNEQFF
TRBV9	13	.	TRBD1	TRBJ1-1	TGTGCCAGCAGCGGAGGACAGGGCGCTGAAGCTTTCTTT	CASSGGQGAEAFF
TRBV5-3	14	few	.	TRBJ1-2	TGTGCCAGAAGCATTATAAGCCGGCAGGATGCCTACACCTTC	CARSIISRQDAYTF
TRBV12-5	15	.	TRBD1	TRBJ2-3	TGTGCTAGTGGTTCCGGGACAGGGGTTACAGATACGCAGTATTTT	CASGSGTGVTDTQYF
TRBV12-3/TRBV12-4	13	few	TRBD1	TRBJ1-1	TGTGCCAGCAGCCGCAGCAGGGGGACTGAAGCTTTCTTT	CASSRSRGTEAFF
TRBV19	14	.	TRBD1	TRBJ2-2	TGTGCCAGTAGGGACAGGGGGCCGCACGGGGAGCTGTTTTTT	CASRDRGPHGELFF
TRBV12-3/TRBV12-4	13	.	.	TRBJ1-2	TGTGCCAGCAGTCCCCTAGGCAGCTATGGCTACACCTTC	CASSPLGSYGYTF
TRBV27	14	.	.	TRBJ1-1	TGTGCCAGCAGTTTATCGATTGCGGTATCTGAAGCTTTCTTT	CASSLSIAVSEAFF
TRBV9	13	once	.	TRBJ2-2	TGTGCCAGCAGCCCCCACTCCACCGGGGAGCTGTTTTTT	CASSPHSTGELFF
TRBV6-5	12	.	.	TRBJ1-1	TGTGCCAGCAGTTCCCCGGGAATAGTAGCTTTCTTT	CASSSPGIVAFF
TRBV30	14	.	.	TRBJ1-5	TGTGCCTGGAGTGTCCCCGGGAACAATCAGCCCCAGCATTTT	CAWSVPGNNQPQHF
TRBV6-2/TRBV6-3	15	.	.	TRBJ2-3	TGTGCCAGCAGTCCCTGGTCGGGGGGCACAGATACGCAGTATTTT	CASSPWSGGTDTQYF
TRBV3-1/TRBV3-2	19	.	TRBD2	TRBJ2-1	TGTGCCAGCAGGCCCAGGGGACTAGCGGGTCAGCGCTCCTACAATGAGCAGTTCTTC	CASRPRGLAGQRSYNEQFF
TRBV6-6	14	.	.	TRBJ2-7	TGTGCCAGCAGTTACCCCACAGGGAGCGACGAGCAGTACTTC	CASSYPTGSDEQYF
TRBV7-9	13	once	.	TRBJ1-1	TGTGCCAGCAGTTACAGGGTAAACACTGAAGCTTTCTTT	CASSYRVNTEAFF
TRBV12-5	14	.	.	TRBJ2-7	TGTGCTAGTGGTTGGGCCACCAGGGGGGACGAGCAGTACTTC	CASGWATRGDEQYF
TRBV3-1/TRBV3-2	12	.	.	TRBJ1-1	TGTGCCAGCAGCCCTGACTACACTGAAGCTTTCTTT	CASSPDYTEAFF
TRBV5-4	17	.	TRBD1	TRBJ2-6	TGTGCCAGCAGCGCAGGACAGGGGTTCTCAGGGGCCAACGTCCTGACTTTC	CASSAGQGFSGANVLTF
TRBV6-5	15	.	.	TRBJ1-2	TGTGCCAGCAGTTACTCGATACAGACAGTTTATGGCTACACCTTC	CASSYSIQTVYGYTF
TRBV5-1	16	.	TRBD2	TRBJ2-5	TGCGCCAGCAGCTTGGTAGCGGGGGGGCGGATTGAGACCCAGTACTTC	CASSLVAGGRIETQYF
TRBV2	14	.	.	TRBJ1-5	TGTGCCAGCAGCCCCACCGGGACAAATCAGCCCCAGCATTTT	CASSPTGTNQPQHF
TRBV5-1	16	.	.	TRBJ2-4	TGCGCCAGCAGCTTGGTCCCCGGACTAGCCAAAAACATTCAGTACTTC	CASSLVPGLAKNIQYF
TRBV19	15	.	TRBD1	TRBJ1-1	TGTGCCAGTAGCATACAGGGGACGAAGTACACTGAAGCTTTCTTT	CASSIQGTKYTEAFF
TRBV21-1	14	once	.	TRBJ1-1	TGTGCCAGCAGCCGAACAGGGGACGGGCCGAGGGCTTTCTTT	CASSRTGDGPRAFF
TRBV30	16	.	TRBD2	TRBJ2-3	TGTGCCTGGTCGGGGACTAGCGGGCCGAGCACAGATACGCAGTATTTT	CAWSGTSGPSTDTQYF
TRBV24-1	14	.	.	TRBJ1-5	TGTGCCACCAGTGATTTTGGTGGAGATCAGCCCCAGCATTTT	CATSDFGGDQPQHF
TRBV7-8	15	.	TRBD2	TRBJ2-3	TGTGCCAGCAGCTCCAGGACTAGCAGGCCAGATACGCAGTATTTT	CASSSRTSRPDTQYF
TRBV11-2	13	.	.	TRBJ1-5	TGTGCCAGCAGCTTCCAGGAATCGCAGCCCCAGCATTTT	CASSFQESQPQHF
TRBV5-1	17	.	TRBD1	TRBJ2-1	TGCGCCAGCAGCCTTTGGGGCCGGGACAGGGGTTACAATGAGCAGTTCTTC	CASSLWGRDRGYNEQFF
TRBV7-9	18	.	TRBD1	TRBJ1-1	TGTGCCAGCAGCTTGGGAGACAGGGGGCAAGGAATGAACACTGAAGCTTTCTTT	CASSLGDRGQGMNTEAFF
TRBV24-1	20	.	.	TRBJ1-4	TGTGCCACCAGTGATTTGCAAGGGGGTCAGGACGGGGACGCAGATGAAAAACTGTTTTTT	CATSDLQGGQDGDADEKLFF
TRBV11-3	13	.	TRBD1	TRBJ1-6	TGTGCCAGCAGCTTAGGACAGGGGTCACCCCTCCACTTT	CASSLGQGSPLHF
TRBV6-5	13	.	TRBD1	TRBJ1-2	TGTGCCAGCAGACCCGGGACAGGGGGCGGCTACACCTTC	CASRPGTGGGYTF
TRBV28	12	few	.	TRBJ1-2	TGTGCCAGCAGTCCTCCCCGGTATGGCTACACCTTC	CASSPPRYGYTF
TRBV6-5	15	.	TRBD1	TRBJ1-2	TGTGCCACTTACCATCCGGGACAGGGGGCGAAAGGCTACACCTTC	CATYHPGQGAKGYTF
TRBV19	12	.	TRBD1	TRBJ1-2	TGTGCCAGCAGACAGGGGGCGCGCGGCTACACCTTC	CASRQGARGYTF
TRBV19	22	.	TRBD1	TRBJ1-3	TGTGCCAGTAGTCTCCGGTTAGAGGATGGACAGGAAAGCCCCCTCTCTGGAAACACCATATATTTT	CASSLRLEDGQESPLSGNTIYF
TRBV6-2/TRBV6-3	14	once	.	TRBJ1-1	TGTGCCAGCAGTGGACAGAGGTGGAACACTGAAGCTTTCTTT	CASSGQRWNTEAFF
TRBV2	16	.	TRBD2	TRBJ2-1	TGTGCCGGGAGATGGGGTACTAGCGGGGGGGCATATGAGCAGTTCTTC	CAGRWGTSGGAYEQFF
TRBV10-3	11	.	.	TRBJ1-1	TGTGCCATCAGCCGAGGCACTGAAGCTTTCTTT	CAISRGTEAFF
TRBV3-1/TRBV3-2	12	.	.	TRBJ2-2	TGTGCCAGCAGCCAGCGGGACGGGGAGCTGTTTTTT	CASSQRDGELFF
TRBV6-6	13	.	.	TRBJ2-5	TGTGCCAGCAGGGACAGCCGCCAAGAGACCCAGTACTTC	CASRDSRQETQYF
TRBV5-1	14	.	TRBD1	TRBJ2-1	TGCGCCAGCAGCGGGACAGGGGGTTACAATGAGCAGTTCTTC	CASSGTGGYNEQFF